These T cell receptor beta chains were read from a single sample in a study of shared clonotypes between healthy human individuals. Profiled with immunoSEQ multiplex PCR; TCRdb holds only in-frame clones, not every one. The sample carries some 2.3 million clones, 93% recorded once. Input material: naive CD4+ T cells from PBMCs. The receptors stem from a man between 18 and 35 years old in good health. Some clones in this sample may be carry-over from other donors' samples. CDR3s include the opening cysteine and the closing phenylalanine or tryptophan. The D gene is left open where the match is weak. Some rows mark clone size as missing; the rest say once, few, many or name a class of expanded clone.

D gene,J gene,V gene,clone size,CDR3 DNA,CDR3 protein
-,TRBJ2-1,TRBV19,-,TGTGCCAGTAGTATAGGCGCGGGATATGAGCAGTTCTTC,CASSIGAGYEQFF
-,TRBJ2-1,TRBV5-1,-,TGCGCCAGCAGCTTGGGCCCCTCTGGGAAGAACAATGAGCAGTTCTTC,CASSLGPSGKNNEQFF
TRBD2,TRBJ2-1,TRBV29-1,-,TGCAGCGTTGAACCACGACTAGCGGGGATGGGGGAGCAGTTCTTC,CSVEPRLAGMGEQFF
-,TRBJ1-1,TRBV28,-,TGTGCCAGCAGTTTCCTCGATGGGACACTGAACACTGAAGCTTTCTTT,CASSFLDGTLNTEAFF
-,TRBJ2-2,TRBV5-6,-,TGTGCCAGCAGCTTGCCCGGGACGAAAACCGGGGAGCTGTTTTTT,CASSLPGTKTGELFF
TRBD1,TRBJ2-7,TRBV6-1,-,TGTGCCAGCAGTCCCTTGGCGGACAGGGTTTACGAGCAGTACTTC,CASSPLADRVYEQYF
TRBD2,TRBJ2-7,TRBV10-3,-,TGTGCCGTCAGCCGGGGGACTAGCGGCTCCACTTTAGCCTACGAGCAGTACTTC,CAVSRGTSGSTLAYEQYF
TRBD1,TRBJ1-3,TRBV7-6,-,TGTGCCAGCAGCTCACAGGGGTTTGGCTCTGGAAACACCATATATTTT,CASSSQGFGSGNTIYF
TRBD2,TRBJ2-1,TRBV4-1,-,TGCGCCACCAACCCGGTTTTTAGCGGGATTTACAATGAGCAGTTCTTC,CATNPVFSGIYNEQFF
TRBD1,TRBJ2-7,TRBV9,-,TGTGCCAGCAGCGTAAGAGGACAGGGTGGGATCGAGCAGTACTTC,CASSVRGQGGIEQYF
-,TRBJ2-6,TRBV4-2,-,TGTGCCAGCAGCCGTGGGGAAGGCGGATCTGGGGCCAACGTCCTGACTTTC,CASSRGEGGSGANVLTF
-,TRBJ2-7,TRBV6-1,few,TGTGCCAGCAGTGATGGACGGGACGGTTCCTACGAGCAGTACTTC,CASSDGRDGSYEQYF
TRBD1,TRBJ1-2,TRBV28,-,TGTGCCAGCAGCCCAGGGGGCGCTGACTATGGCTACACCTTC,CASSPGGADYGYTF
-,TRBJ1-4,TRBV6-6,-,TGTGCCAGCGGGCAGCACAATGAAAAACTGTTTTTT,CASGQHNEKLFF
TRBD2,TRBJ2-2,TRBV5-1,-,TGCGCCAGCAGCTGGGGACTAGCGGGAGGAGGGCCCGGGGAGCTGTTTTTT,CASSWGLAGGGPGELFF
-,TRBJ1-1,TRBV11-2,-,TGTGCCAGCAGCTCTCACTTGAACACTGAAGCTTTCTTT,CASSSHLNTEAFF
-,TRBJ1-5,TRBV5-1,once,TGCGCCAGCAGCTTGGGAGGGACATTACGCGGGGGCAATCAGCCCCAGCATTTT,CASSLGGTLRGGNQPQHF
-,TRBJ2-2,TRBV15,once,TGTGCCACCAGCCCTAGACGAGGGGAGCTGTTTTTT,CATSPRRGELFF
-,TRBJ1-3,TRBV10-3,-,TGTGCCATCAGTGAGTCCAGGGTTGGAAACACCATATATTTT,CAISESRVGNTIYF
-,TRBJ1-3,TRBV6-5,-,TGTGCCAGCAGTTCCGGTGCGGGCCAGTATGGAAACACCATATATTTT,CASSSGAGQYGNTIYF
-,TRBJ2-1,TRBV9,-,TGTGCCAGCAGCGTTAGGTGGGGTGAGCAGTTCTTC,CASSVRWGEQFF
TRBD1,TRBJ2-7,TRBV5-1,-,TGCGCCAGCAGCCTACAGGGGATCTACGAGCAGTACTTC,CASSLQGIYEQYF
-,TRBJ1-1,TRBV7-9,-,TGTGCCAGCAGCTCCTCCGGGATCAACACTGAAGCTTTCTTT,CASSSSGINTEAFF
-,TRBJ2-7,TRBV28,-,TGTGCCAGCACCAGGGGTCGGCAGATCTACGAGCAGTACTTC,CASTRGRQIYEQYF
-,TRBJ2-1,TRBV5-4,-,TGTGCCAGCAGCTTGGATGGCTCCTACAATGAGCAGTTCTTC,CASSLDGSYNEQFF
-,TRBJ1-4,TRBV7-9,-,TGTGCCAGCAGCGAGGGCAATGTGAACGAAAAACTGTTTTTT,CASSEGNVNEKLFF
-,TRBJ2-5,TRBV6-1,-,TGTGCCAGCAGTGGGGAACAGGGAAGGGCGACCCAGTACTTC,CASSGEQGRATQYF
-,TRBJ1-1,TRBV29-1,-,TGCAGCGTTGATGGGCGCGGGAGTCGAGCTTTCTTT,CSVDGRGSRAFF
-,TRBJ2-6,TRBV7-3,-,TGTGCCAGCAGCCCCCAGCGTGGGGCCAACGTCCTGACTTTC,CASSPQRGANVLTF
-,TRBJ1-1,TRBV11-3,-,TGTGCCAGCAGCTTAGGCTTCGCCGGGGGGCGAGGTGAAGCTTTCTTT,CASSLGFAGGRGEAFF
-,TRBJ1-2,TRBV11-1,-,TGTGCCAGCAGCCAAGCCGGGACGGAGGGGGACTATGGCTACACCTTC,CASSQAGTEGDYGYTF
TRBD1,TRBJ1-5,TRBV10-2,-,TGCGCCAGCAGTGAATTACAGGGGAATCAGCCCCAGCATTTT,CASSELQGNQPQHF
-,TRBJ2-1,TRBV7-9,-,TGTGCCAGCAGCTTCCGTGGGCCTAGAGACAACGTAGGCGATGAGCAGTTCTTC,CASSFRGPRDNVGDEQFF
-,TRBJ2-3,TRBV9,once,TGTGCCAGCAGCGTACAGTGGGCTAGCACAGATACGCAGTATTTT,CASSVQWASTDTQYF
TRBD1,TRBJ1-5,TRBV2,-,TGTGCCAGCAGTGAAGGGCAGGGGGGGAGCAATCAGCCCCAGCATTTT,CASSEGQGGSNQPQHF
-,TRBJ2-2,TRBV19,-,TGTGCCAGTATGCGGGAAAGGGGCACCGGGGAGCTGTTTTTT,CASMRERGTGELFF
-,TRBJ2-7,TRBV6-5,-,TGTGCCAGCAGTTACTCAGATAGCCCCTCCTACGAGCAGTACTTC,CASSYSDSPSYEQYF
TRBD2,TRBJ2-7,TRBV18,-,TGTGCCAGCTCACCACCGTCCCGGGGACTAGCCCACTACGAGCAGTACTTC,CASSPPSRGLAHYEQYF
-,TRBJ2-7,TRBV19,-,TGTGCCAGTAGTGTACGACAGGGACTATACGAGCAGTACTTC,CASSVRQGLYEQYF
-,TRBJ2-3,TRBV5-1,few,TGCGCCAGCAAGTACAGCTCTAACACAGATACGCAGTATTTT,CASKYSSNTDTQYF
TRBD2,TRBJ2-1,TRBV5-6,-,TGTGCCAGCAGCGCGGGGACCTCGGGACTAACTACATTCGGTGAGCAGTTCTTC,CASSAGTSGLTTFGEQFF
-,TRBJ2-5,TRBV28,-,TGTGCCAGCGCGGCTTTGGCCCAAGAGACCCAGTACTTC,CASAALAQETQYF
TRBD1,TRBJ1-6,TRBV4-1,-,TGCGCCAGCAGCCCCCCGGGGAGGGGGCAGAATTCACCCCTCCACTTT,CASSPPGRGQNSPLHF
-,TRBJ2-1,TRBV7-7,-,TGTGCCAGCAGCTTAGCCCAGGGCGATGAGCAGTTCTTC,CASSLAQGDEQFF